What follows are 24 T cell receptor beta chains derived from one specimen sequenced in a study of blood T cell repertoires in COVID-19. Method: immunoSEQ multiplex PCR; TCRdb's copy keeps in-frame clones and lacks some. The repertoire holds under 200,000 clones, with approximately 86% as singletons. Sequencing input: PBMCs or T cells enriched from blood (not recorded which). These receptors originate from a woman in her fifties or sixties with acute COVID-19.

This chain uses TRBV5-4 with TRBJ2-6; perhaps TRBD2 as D (5 bases). Trimming removed 1 base from V and 4 bases from J, with 15 bases in between. CDR1 is SGHNT, CDR2 YYREEE, per germline (reference sequence). The CDR3 has 17 residues. The CDR3 sequence: CASSLRVRTGGANVLTF. Here the CDR3 DNA reads TGTGCCAGCAGCTTGAGAGTCAGGACGGGGGGGGCCAACGTCCTGACTTTC. Full variable domain (outside the CDR3, taken from reference TRBV5-4 and TRBJ2-6): ETGVTQSPTHLIKTRGQQVTLRCSSQSGHNTVSWYQQALGQGPQFIFQYYREEENGRGNFPPRFSGLQFPNYSSELNVNALELDDSALYLCASSLRVRTGGANVLTFGAGSRLTVL.

The V gene is TRBV30, the J gene TRBJ1-1; D is unresolved. V shed 2 bases and J shed 1 base, with 5 bases lying between them. CDR1 GTSNPN and CDR2 SVGIG come from the germline V gene (reference sequence). The CDR3 sequence is 12 residues long. The CDR3 nucleotides are TGTGCCTGGAGTATGGCGAACACTGAAGCTTTCTTT. Protein product: CAWSMANTEAFF.

V is TRBV6-6 and J is TRBJ2-7; the D gene is possibly TRBD1 (5 bases). Trimming shortened V by 6 bases and J by 0 bases, and 12 bases separated the two germline ends. Germline CDR1 reads MNHNY; CDR2 reads SVGAGI (reference sequence). This CDR3 contains 14 residues. The CDR3 coding sequence is TGTGCCAGCAGCATCGACAGCCCCTCCTACGAGCAGTACGTC. It encodes CASSIDSPSYEQYV.

CDR3 region: CASRFRASAQYF. As DNA, the CDR3 is TGTGCCAGCAGGTTCCGTGCTTCGGCCCAGTACTTC. The chain links TRBV6-5 to TRBJ2-5, with no clear D. The CDR3 consists of 12 residues. V gave up 6 bases and J gave up 9 bases, with 14 bases separating them. The V gene's germline CDR1 is MNHEY and CDR2 SVGAGI.

V usage is TRBV6-5 and J usage is TRBJ1-1, with TRBD1 identical over 9 bases. Looked up from germline, CDR1 is MNHEY and CDR2 is SVGAGI. The ends lost 6 bases at V and 3 bases at J; junction bases unmatched: 5. The CDR3 is made up of 14 amino acids. CDR3 residues: CASRTGGDYTEAFF. The CDR3 nucleotides read TGTGCCAGCAGGACAGGGGGTGATTACACTGAAGCTTTCTTT.

This clone was seen a few times. The gene calls are TRBV2 and TRBJ1-4, with D unresolved. The germline V gene encodes CDR1 SNHLY and CDR2 FYNNEI. The CDR3 sequence is 16 residues long. Trimming stripped 3 bases from V and 0 bases from J, with 11 bases between. The CDR3 bases are TGTGCCAGCAGTGACCTTCAACGAGCAACTAATGAAAAACTGTTTTTT. Its translation: CASSDLQRATNEKLFF.

The V and J genes are TRBV4-3 and TRBJ1-6; tentatively, D is TRBD1 (6 bases). V was trimmed by 0 bases and J by 7 bases, leaving 10 bases between them. The CDR3 loop spans 15 amino acids. From germline, CDR1 is LGHNA and CDR2 YSLEER. Here the CDR3 reads CASSQERRGNSPLHF. The CDR3 region has the DNA TGCGCCAGCAGCCAAGAACGAAGGGGGAATTCACCCCTCCACTTT.

The chain links TRBV29-1 to TRBJ2-2, with TRBD2 matching 9 bases. Germline assignment: CDR1 SQVTM and CDR2 ANQGSEA. With 1 base clipped from V and 6 bases from J, the junction kept 3 bases outside the gene matches. This CDR3 is built from 14 residues. In DNA form, the CDR3 reads TGCAGCGTTGAAGCGGGACTAGCATCCGGGGAGCTGTTTTTT. Its translation: CSVEAGLASGELFF.

The chain recombines TRBV6-2 or TRBV6-3 with TRBJ1-5; D is unclear. The ends were cut back, 5 bases at V and 0 bases at J, with 14 bases in the middle. The CDR3 covers 16 residues. Germline CDR1 and CDR2: MNHEY and SVGEGT. CDR3 coding DNA: TGTGCCAGCAGTCACCCCGAGTATTATAGCAATCAGCCCCAGCATTTT. It is translated as CASSHPEYYSNQPQHF.

This chain uses TRBV10-3 with TRBJ2-7; 13 bases are shared with TRBD2. J was trimmed by 1 base and V by 6 bases; bases with no gene match: 21. Germline assignment: CDR1 ENHRY and CDR2 SYGVKD. This CDR3 is built from 21 residues. The CDR3 is CAISSSGGRGLAGVPSYEQYF. The CDR3 DNA reads as TGTGCCATCAGCTCTTCGGGGGGGAGAGGACTAGCGGGAGTACCGTCCTACGAGCAGTACTTC.

V and J are TRBV11-2 and TRBJ2-3; the D is unclear. CDR3 length: 14 amino acids. Trimming pared 0 bases from V and 3 bases from J, leaving 7 bases between. Germline CDR1 and CDR2: SGHAT and FQNNGV. The CDR3 is CASSLDYHTDTQYF. The DNA for the CDR3 is TGTGCCAGCAGCTTAGACTATCATACAGATACGCAGTATTTT.

The V gene is TRBV11-2, the J gene TRBJ2-2; D gene unclear. The CDR3 has 14 residues. V dropped 2 bases and J dropped 2 bases, with 6 bases sitting between them. CDR1 and CDR2 (germline): SGHAT, FQNNGV. The chain's CDR3 is CASSLSSNTGELFF. CDR3 sequence (DNA): TGTGCCAGCAGCTTATCATCAAACACCGGGGAGCTGTTTTTT.

The CDR3 sequence is CASSLAGAGGAYYGYTF. The CDR3 region has the DNA TGTGCCAGCAGCTTAGCAGGGGCAGGGGGCGCCTACTATGGCTACACCTTC. J is TRBJ1-2 and V is TRBV7-8; 8 bases align to TRBD1. There are 17 residues in the CDR3. Germline CDR1 reads SGHVS; CDR2 reads FQNEAQ. V lost 0 bases, J lost 3 bases, and 9 bases stayed unmatched.

This chain uses TRBV4-2 with TRBJ2-1; D uncertain. The CDR3 runs 16 residues. With 0 bases removed from V and 2 bases from J, the gap between germline ends came to 11 bases. The germline CDR1 and CDR2 sequences are LGHNA and YNFKEQ. The CDR3 nucleotides read TGTGCCAGCAGCCAAGATTTAACAGTTACCTACAATGAGCAGTTCTTC. This gives the protein CASSQDLTVTYNEQFF.

The rearrangement links TRBV27 to TRBJ2-3; D may be TRBD1 (5 bases). V lost 2 bases, J lost 4 bases, and 16 bases lay in between. The germline V gene has CDR1 MNHEY and CDR2 SMNVEV (reference sequence). There are 16 residues in the CDR3. As DNA, the CDR3 is TGTGCCAGCAGTTTAACCCCAAGCAGGGCCGCAGATACGCAGTATTTT. Its translation: CASSLTPSRAADTQYF.

V usage is TRBV3-1 (or the pseudogene TRBV3-2) and J usage is TRBJ2-3; 8 bases match TRBD1. The trim removed 8 bases at V and 6 bases at J, leaving 7 bases unmatched. Germline-derived CDR1 and CDR2 are LGHDT and YNNKEL (reference sequence). The CDR3 length is 13 residues. The CDR3 loop is CASADRDSDTQYF. The CDR3 DNA reads as TGTGCCAGCGCGGACAGGGATTCGGATACGCAGTATTTT.

This clone is a singleton in its sample. V gene TRBV11-2 combines with J gene TRBJ2-7; D is undetermined. The V gene lost 5 bases and the J gene lost 6 bases, with 8 bases spanning the gap. CDR3 size: 11 residues. Germline lookup yields CDR1 SGHAT and CDR2 FQNNGV. The CDR3 region is CASSLYSEQYV. CDR3 coding DNA: TGTGCCAGCAGCCTATACTCCGAGCAGTACGTC.

This sequence joins TRBV15 and TRBJ1-1; D is possibly TRBD1 (6 bases). V was shortened by 2 bases and J by 1 base, with 14 bases between the two germline ends. The CDR3 has 16 amino acids. The germline gives CDR1 LNHNV, CDR2 YYDKDF (reference sequence). CDR3 loop: CATSRPRQDANTEAFF. The CDR3 DNA reads TGTGCCACCAGCAGACCACGACAGGACGCGAACACTGAAGCTTTCTTT.

The chain recombines TRBV25-1 with TRBJ2-7; 10 nucleotides agree with TRBD2. After removal of 6 bases from V and 2 bases from J, the junction contained 4 bases not matched to a gene. Germline V CDR1 and CDR2: MGHDK, SYGVNS. This CDR3 is built from 14 residues. Written as DNA, the CDR3 is TGTGCCAGCAGAGGACTAGCGGCCCCCTACGAGCAGTACTTC. Protein product: CASRGLAAPYEQYF.

V gene TRBV5-1 combines with J gene TRBJ2-5, with a weak D call TRBD1 (7 bases). The CDR3 length is 17 residues. From germline, CDR1 is SGHRS and CDR2 YFSETQ. V was cut by 0 bases and J by 2 bases, with 17 bases left in between. CDR3 protein: CASSLGQGVTRQETQYF. The CDR3 coding sequence is TGCGCCAGCAGCTTGGGGCAGGGGGTGACTAGGCAAGAGACCCAGTACTTC.

The chain's CDR3 is CASSTTYEQYF. CDR3 DNA sequence: TGTGCCAGTAGTACAACCTACGAGCAGTACTTC. This chain uses TRBV19 with TRBJ2-7; D remains unclear. The CDR3 has 11 residues. CDR1 and CDR2 from the germline V gene are LNHDA and SQIVND (reference sequence). V lost 4 bases, J lost 2 bases, and 3 bases lay in between.

This clone was detected once. This chain uses TRBV4-2 with TRBJ1-6; TRBD1 aligns across 10 bases. The CDR3 contains 19 residues. With 0 bases clipped from V and 11 bases from J, the junction kept 16 bases outside the gene matches. Germline CDR1 reads LGHNA; CDR2 reads YNFKEQ. The CDR3 DNA is TGTGCCAGCAGCCAAGATGAAGGCGGGACAGGGGTATATGATCCACCCCTCCACTTT. This translates into CASSQDEGGTGVYDPPLHF.

The chain joins TRBV6-1 to TRBJ2-7, with 11 bases fitting TRBD2. This CDR3 spans 17 amino acids. V shed 3 bases, J shed 3 bases, and the junction held 10 bases outside the gene matches. Per germline, CDR1 MNHNS and CDR2 SASEGT. In DNA, the CDR3 is TGTGCCAGCAGTGAGCGGGACGCCGGGACTAGCGGCTACGAGCAGTACTTC. Protein sequence: CASSERDAGTSGYEQYF.

CDR3 residues: CASRLTGRDYGYTF. CDR3 nucleotides: TGTGCCAGCAGACTTACAGGGAGGGACTATGGCTACACCTTC. The rearrangement joins TRBV6-5 to TRBJ1-2; D perhaps matches TRBD1 (6 bases). The germline V gene encodes CDR1 MNHEY and CDR2 SVGAGI. Between the trimmed V and J ends, which lost 6 bases and 3 bases, there was a span of 14 bases. The CDR3 is made up of 14 amino acids.